Given below is one T cell receptor (beta chain) in context. The CDR3 runs 14 residues. Trimming took off 3 bases at V and 8 bases at J, with 13 bases between the two ends. Germline V gene sequence: CDR1 MGHRA, CDR2 YSYEKL. Authors' data handling: Estimates of nucleated cell counts were drawn from the amplification of reference gene primers. Clones were sequenced by immunoSEQ multiplex PCR, and TCRdb holds only the in-frame ones, with some missing. The V and J calls and clone size are taken from that table; D and trimming were inferred from the DNA. This sample has roughly 200,000 clones, with approximately 87% found just once. This specimen comes from a study of blood T cell repertoires in COVID-19. Study at large: The United States, Italy and Spain were the sources of the acute and convalescent COVID-19 samples.

The sequenced sample was peripheral blood. The chain couples TRBV4-1 to TRBJ2-2, with D perhaps TRBD2 (5 bases). This sequence originates from a man between 60 and 75 years old who had recovered from COVID-19. The CDR3 nucleotides are TGCGCCAGCAGCCACGTAGAAGCGGTAGGGGAGCTGTTTTTT. It yields the protein CASSHVEAVGELFF.